One and the same sample provided the 5 T cell receptor beta chains below, sequenced in a study of cytomegalovirus exposure and HLA in healthy donors. PCR primers comprised 60 Vbeta and 13 Jbeta primers. The data were produced by immunoSEQ multiplex PCR, yet TCRdb's version contains in-frame clones alone and is incomplete. The data contain tens of thousands of clones, more than 60% of them seen just once; the ten biggest clones take up under 3%. Specimen: PBMCs. These receptor sequences come from a man aged 25 to 40 in good health and CMV-seronegative.

The rearrangement joins TRBV27 to TRBJ2-3; possibly TRBD1 for D (6 bases). The V and J ends lost 4 bases and 1 base respectively, with 12 bases between them. This CDR3 contains 15 residues. Germline V gene data show CDR1 as MNHEY and CDR2 as SMNVEV (reference sequence). The CDR3 sequence is CASSWKGEGTDTQYF. CDR3 nucleotide sequence: TGTGCCAGCAGTTGGAAGGGGGAAGGCACAGATACGCAGTATTTT.

CDR3 sequence (DNA): TGTGCCAGTAAAGTACGGGGTCCGAAGGGAAATAATTCACCCCTCCACTTT. Its translation is CASKVRGPKGNNSPLHF. The chain has TRBV19 and TRBJ1-6; D is ambiguous. Germline-derived CDR1 and CDR2 are LNHDA and SQIVND (reference sequence). CDR3 size: 17 residues. The germline V and J ends were trimmed by 7 bases and 5 bases, with 21 bases remaining between them.

The chain joins TRBV29-1 to TRBJ2-5, with 8 bases lining up with TRBD1. CDR3 length: 16 amino acids. The germline CDR1 and CDR2 sequences are SQVTM and ANQGSEA. Trimming took 7 bases from V and 4 from J; bases not matched to a gene: 17. DNA of the CDR3: TGCAGCGCCCTGACACCAGGGGCAGGGGGCCTAGAGACCCAGTACTTC. Its protein is CSALTPGAGGLETQYF.

The chain joins TRBV7-3 to TRBJ1-1; possibly TRBD1 for D (5 bases). Germline CDR1 and CDR2: SGHTA and FQGTGA. Trimming shortened V by 3 bases and J by 8 bases, and 13 bases separated the two germline ends. The CDR3 is 13 amino acids. CDR3 sequence: CASSFGGGGEAFF. The CDR3 DNA sequence: TGTGCCAGCAGCTTTGGGGGTGGGGGGGAAGCTTTCTTT.

This clone was detected a few times. This chain connects TRBV2 to TRBJ2-1, with 8 positions matching TRBD1. The ends lost 6 bases at V and 1 base at J; junction bases unmatched: 8. The CDR3 spans 16 residues. CDR1 is SNHLY and CDR2 is FYNNEI in the germline V gene. CDR3 residues: CASRFRTGSSYNEQFF. In DNA form, the CDR3 reads TGTGCCAGCAGGTTCAGGACAGGGAGTTCCTACAATGAGCAGTTCTTC.